This T cell receptor beta chain is drawn from a study of response to subunit inactivated influenza vaccine. Study findings and constraints: With each seasonal influenza vaccination, the authors suggested, few new T cells are recruited.

Comments on this clonotype: The antigen remains undetermined.

Each CDR3 protein gets one entry after TCRdb re-called the RT-PCR reads with MiXCR. This table holds some 800,000 distinct CDR3 sequences, roughly 20% found once. Germline V lookup: CDR1 DFQATT, CDR2 SNEGSKA (reference sequence). V lost 0 bases and J lost 6; bases outside the gene matches: 4. The CDR3 consists of 14 residues. V usage is TRBV20-1 and J usage is TRBJ2-1, with 8 positions matching TRBD1. Specimen: PBMCs from blood, collected 5 to 6 days after vaccination. This clonotype was obtained from a man between 45 and 60 years old who received an inactivated influenza vaccine. The CDR3 loop is CSARDPTGVNEQFF. The CDR3 DNA reads as TGCAGTGCTAGAGATCCGACAGGGGTCAATGAGCAGTTCTTC.